The rows below give T cell receptor beta chains drawn from one sample of a study of blood T cells in healthy people across ages. One entry per CDR3 protein, called by TCRdb with MiXCR from the 5' RACE reads. This table has 1.5 million to 2 million distinct CDR3 sequences, 34% appearing once. The sequencing sample was made of blood. These receptors were obtained from a woman aged 25-40 years in good health. Each CDR3 is given with its conserved first and last residue. Fields, in order: V gene, clone size, D gene, J gene, CDR3 protein, CDR3 DNA. D genes are given only for firm matches. Clone size is shown for a subset of rows, as once, few, many or a class of expanded clone.

V gene: TRBV20-1
clone size: NA
D gene: NA
J gene: TRBJ2-3
CDR3 protein: CSARDGSGFYGTDTQYF
CDR3 DNA: TGCAGTGCTAGAGATGGTTCGGGGTTCTATGGCACAGATACGCAGTATTTT

V gene: TRBV3-1
clone size: once
D gene: NA
J gene: TRBJ1-2
CDR3 protein: CASSPHGGSNYGYTF
CDR3 DNA: TGTGCCAGCAGCCCTCATGGGGGCTCTAACTATGGCTACACCTTC

V gene: TRBV9
clone size: NA
D gene: NA
J gene: TRBJ2-3
CDR3 protein: CASSVEGGGTSSTDTQYF
CDR3 DNA: TGTGCCAGCAGCGTAGAGGGAGGGGGGACTTCGAGCACAGATACGCAGTATTTT

V gene: TRBV4-1
clone size: many
D gene: TRBD2
J gene: TRBJ2-7
CDR3 protein: CASSQAAYLAGYEQYF
CDR3 DNA: TGCGCCAGCAGCCAAGCTGCTTACCTAGCGGGTTACGAGCAGTACTTC

V gene: TRBV20-1
clone size: few
D gene: TRBD2
J gene: TRBJ2-1
CDR3 protein: CSARVGGYNEQFF
CDR3 DNA: TGCAGTGCTAGAGTCGGGGGGTACAATGAGCAGTTCTTC

V gene: TRBV7-3
clone size: NA
D gene: TRBD2
J gene: TRBJ2-3
CDR3 protein: CASSISSGSPDTQYF
CDR3 DNA: TGTGCCAGCAGCATCTCTAGCGGGAGTCCAGATACGCAGTATTTT

V gene: TRBV7-9
clone size: NA
D gene: NA
J gene: TRBJ1-5
CDR3 protein: CASSLGTGLNQPQHF
CDR3 DNA: TGTGCCAGCAGCTTGGGGACGGGGTTGAATCAGCCCCAGCATTTT

V gene: TRBV20-1
clone size: few
D gene: NA
J gene: TRBJ2-5
CDR3 protein: CSASIWEARETQYF
CDR3 DNA: TGCAGTGCTAGTATATGGGAGGCTCGAGAGACCCAGTACTTC

V gene: TRBV12-3/TRBV12-4
clone size: NA
D gene: NA
J gene: TRBJ1-4
CDR3 protein: CASSRGGLGDKLFF
CDR3 DNA: TGTGCCAGCAGCCGCGGGGGGCTTGGGGACAAACTGTTTTTT

V gene: TRBV2
clone size: few
D gene: NA
J gene: TRBJ2-5
CDR3 protein: CASKSGETQYF
CDR3 DNA: TGTGCCAGCAAGTCTGGGGAGACCCAGTACTTC

V gene: TRBV30
clone size: few
D gene: NA
J gene: TRBJ1-5
CDR3 protein: CAWSVSQNQPQHF
CDR3 DNA: TGTGCCTGGAGTGTATCACAAAATCAGCCCCAGCATTTT

V gene: TRBV6-2/TRBV6-3
clone size: NA
D gene: TRBD2
J gene: TRBJ2-1
CDR3 protein: CASSYSRLAGGPRNNEQFF
CDR3 DNA: TGTGCCAGCAGTTACTCGCGGCTAGCGGGAGGGCCTAGGAACAATGAGCAGTTCTTC

V gene: TRBV5-1
clone size: NA
D gene: NA
J gene: TRBJ2-6
CDR3 protein: CASSLEGESGANVLTF
CDR3 DNA: TGCGCCAGCAGCTTGGAGGGGGAGTCTGGGGCCAACGTCCTGACTTTC

V gene: TRBV4-2
clone size: NA
D gene: TRBD2
J gene: TRBJ2-1
CDR3 protein: CASSQTTGTSGYNEQFF
CDR3 DNA: TGTGCCAGCAGCCAAACAACCGGGACTAGCGGCTACAATGAGCAGTTCTTC

V gene: TRBV7-2
clone size: few
D gene: NA
J gene: TRBJ2-5
CDR3 protein: CASSPTWGDHQETQYF
CDR3 DNA: TGTGCCAGCAGCCCAACGTGGGGGGATCACCAAGAGACCCAGTACTTC

V gene: TRBV5-1
clone size: NA
D gene: TRBD2
J gene: TRBJ2-1
CDR3 protein: CASRNSGGADEQFF
CDR3 DNA: TGCGCCAGCAGGAATAGCGGGGGGGCTGATGAGCAGTTCTTC

V gene: TRBV7-2
clone size: few
D gene: NA
J gene: TRBJ2-7
CDR3 protein: CASSLVIGGYEQYF
CDR3 DNA: TGTGCCAGCAGCTTAGTAATTGGGGGCTACGAGCAGTACTTC

V gene: TRBV20-1
clone size: many
D gene: TRBD2
J gene: TRBJ2-3
CDR3 protein: CSARRTSGKTDTQYF
CDR3 DNA: TGCAGTGCTAGGCGGACTAGCGGGAAGACAGATACGCAGTATTTT

V gene: TRBV6-6
clone size: once
D gene: TRBD1
J gene: TRBJ1-2
CDR3 protein: CASTVTGEVGYTF
CDR3 DNA: TGTGCCAGCACCGTTACAGGGGAGGTCGGCTACACCTTC

V gene: TRBV4-1
clone size: NA
D gene: TRBD2
J gene: TRBJ2-5
CDR3 protein: CANSQVGTSGSGTQYF
CDR3 DNA: TGCGCCAACAGCCAAGTTGGGACTAGCGGATCGGGGACCCAGTACTTC

V gene: TRBV9
clone size: NA
D gene: NA
J gene: TRBJ2-3
CDR3 protein: CASSVEFADTQYF
CDR3 DNA: TGTGCCAGCAGCGTAGAATTCGCAGATACGCAGTATTTT

V gene: TRBV20-1
clone size: few
D gene: NA
J gene: TRBJ2-1
CDR3 protein: CSASGLWDEQFF
CDR3 DNA: TGCAGTGCGTCGGGACTCTGGGATGAGCAGTTCTTC

V gene: TRBV4-1
clone size: NA
D gene: NA
J gene: TRBJ1-1
CDR3 protein: CASSPVRGADEAFF
CDR3 DNA: TGCGCCAGCAGCCCAGTCAGGGGAGCTGATGAAGCTTTCTTT

V gene: TRBV18
clone size: NA
D gene: NA
J gene: TRBJ2-2
CDR3 protein: CASYEDSPVGVVTAGELFF
CDR3 DNA: TGTGCCAGCTATGAAGACTCCCCTGTTGGGGTTGTTACGGCCGGGGAGCTGTTTTTT

V gene: TRBV20-1
clone size: few
D gene: NA
J gene: TRBJ2-1
CDR3 protein: CSAARGHNEQFF
CDR3 DNA: TGCAGTGCCGCAAGGGGACACAATGAGCAGTTCTTC

V gene: TRBV7-6
clone size: NA
D gene: NA
J gene: TRBJ1-5
CDR3 protein: CASSPLGPEGNQPQHF
CDR3 DNA: TGTGCCAGCAGCCCCCTGGGTCCCGAGGGAAATCAGCCCCAGCATTTT

V gene: TRBV7-9
clone size: NA
D gene: NA
J gene: TRBJ1-2
CDR3 protein: CAGSLEDRFNYGYTF
CDR3 DNA: TGTGCCGGCAGCTTAGAAGACAGATTCAACTATGGCTACACCTTC

V gene: TRBV20-1
clone size: NA
D gene: NA
J gene: TRBJ2-3
CDR3 protein: CSARATGQYIDTQYF
CDR3 DNA: TGCAGTGCCCGAGCTACAGGACAGTATATTGATACGCAGTATTTT

V gene: TRBV6-5
clone size: NA
D gene: NA
J gene: TRBJ1-5
CDR3 protein: CASSYMAGDQPQHF
CDR3 DNA: TGTGCCAGCAGTTACATGGCAGGGGATCAGCCCCAGCATTTT

V gene: TRBV7-2
clone size: few
D gene: NA
J gene: TRBJ1-6
CDR3 protein: CASSQRTLRSYNSPLHF
CDR3 DNA: TGTGCCAGCAGCCAACGGACCCTAAGGTCCTATAATTCACCCCTCCACTTT

V gene: TRBV25-1
clone size: few
D gene: NA
J gene: TRBJ2-7
CDR3 protein: CASSPLEDSYEQYF
CDR3 DNA: TGTGCCAGCAGCCCTTTGGAGGACTCCTACGAGCAGTACTTC

V gene: TRBV6-2/TRBV6-3
clone size: NA
D gene: NA
J gene: TRBJ2-3
CDR3 protein: CASSFASVWADTQYF
CDR3 DNA: TGTGCCAGCAGTTTTGCTAGTGTCTGGGCAGATACGCAGTATTTT

V gene: TRBV9
clone size: few
D gene: NA
J gene: TRBJ1-2
CDR3 protein: CASSVLSLPNYGYTF
CDR3 DNA: TGTGCCAGCAGCGTACTAAGCCTACCCAACTATGGCTACACCTTC

V gene: TRBV11-1
clone size: NA
D gene: NA
J gene: TRBJ2-7
CDR3 protein: CASSLVGSYYEQYF
CDR3 DNA: TGTGCCAGCAGCTTAGTCGGCAGTTACTACGAGCAGTACTTC

V gene: TRBV20-1
clone size: NA
D gene: NA
J gene: TRBJ1-5
CDR3 protein: CSARDSPPGFYSNQPQHF
CDR3 DNA: TGCAGTGCTAGAGATTCCCCCCCTGGATTTTATAGCAATCAGCCCCAGCATTTT

V gene: TRBV28
clone size: NA
D gene: NA
J gene: TRBJ2-1
CDR3 protein: CASSLVPGALDEQFF
CDR3 DNA: TGTGCCAGCAGTTTAGTGCCGGGAGCTCTGGATGAGCAGTTCTTC

V gene: TRBV4-1
clone size: many
D gene: NA
J gene: TRBJ1-2
CDR3 protein: CASSQALAAGHGYTF
CDR3 DNA: TGCGCCAGCAGCCAAGCTTTGGCCGCGGGGCATGGCTACACCTTC

V gene: TRBV24-1
clone size: NA
D gene: NA
J gene: TRBJ2-5
CDR3 protein: CATSESGEETQYF
CDR3 DNA: TGTGCCACCAGTGAGTCAGGGGAAGAGACCCAGTACTTC

V gene: TRBV5-1
clone size: many
D gene: NA
J gene: TRBJ2-3
CDR3 protein: CASSLGLVTDTQYF
CDR3 DNA: TGCGCCAGCAGCTTGGGACTAGTCACAGATACGCAGTATTTT

V gene: TRBV6-2/TRBV6-3
clone size: NA
D gene: NA
J gene: TRBJ1-1
CDR3 protein: CASTSQWSLGNTEAFF
CDR3 DNA: TGTGCCAGCACCTCTCAGTGGAGTTTGGGGAACACTGAAGCTTTCTTT

V gene: TRBV10-3
clone size: NA
D gene: NA
J gene: TRBJ2-5
CDR3 protein: CAISEPDRDKYF
CDR3 DNA: TGTGCCATCAGTGAGCCCGATAGGGACAAGTACTTC

V gene: TRBV11-2
clone size: NA
D gene: NA
J gene: TRBJ2-7
CDR3 protein: CASSLGDGTGHHEQYF
CDR3 DNA: TGTGCCAGCAGCTTAGGGGACGGAACTGGTCACCACGAGCAGTACTTC

V gene: TRBV30
clone size: few
D gene: NA
J gene: TRBJ2-5
CDR3 protein: CAWSMGETQYF
CDR3 DNA: TGTGCCTGGAGTATGGGAGAGACCCAGTACTTC

V gene: TRBV5-6
clone size: few
D gene: TRBD2
J gene: TRBJ2-2
CDR3 protein: CASSFGLAGNLGGELFF
CDR3 DNA: TGTGCCAGCAGCTTTGGGCTAGCGGGGAACCTCGGCGGGGAGCTGTTTTTT

V gene: TRBV20-1
clone size: NA
D gene: NA
J gene: TRBJ2-1
CDR3 protein: CSTPRQLYNEQFF
CDR3 DNA: TGCAGTACTCCACGACAACTCTACAATGAGCAGTTCTTC

V gene: TRBV12-3/TRBV12-4
clone size: NA
D gene: TRBD2
J gene: TRBJ2-5
CDR3 protein: CASSLRTSGPQETQYF
CDR3 DNA: TGTGCCAGCAGTTTAAGAACTAGCGGGCCTCAAGAGACCCAGTACTTC

V gene: TRBV24-1
clone size: few
D gene: NA
J gene: TRBJ2-3
CDR3 protein: CATSVGGGSTDTQYF
CDR3 DNA: TGTGCCACCAGTGTAGGCGGGGGCAGCACAGATACGCAGTATTTT

V gene: TRBV24-1
clone size: NA
D gene: TRBD2
J gene: TRBJ2-1
CDR3 protein: CATTDVAGEQFF
CDR3 DNA: TGTGCCACCACAGATGTAGCGGGTGAGCAGTTCTTC

V gene: TRBV5-1
clone size: few
D gene: NA
J gene: TRBJ1-5
CDR3 protein: CASSLLGSSGDSPPQHF
CDR3 DNA: TGCGCCAGCAGCTTGCTAGGGTCGAGTGGTGATTCTCCGCCCCAGCATTTT

V gene: TRBV5-1
clone size: NA
D gene: TRBD1
J gene: TRBJ2-1
CDR3 protein: CASSLEGTGAYNEQFF
CDR3 DNA: TGCGCCAGCAGCTTGGAGGGGACAGGGGCCTACAATGAGCAGTTCTTC

V gene: TRBV20-1
clone size: many
D gene: NA
J gene: TRBJ2-7
CDR3 protein: CSASLMAVKGYEQYF
CDR3 DNA: TGCAGTGCTTCCCTGATGGCGGTGAAAGGTTACGAGCAGTACTTC

V gene: TRBV7-9
clone size: NA
D gene: NA
J gene: TRBJ1-5
CDR3 protein: CASSRGHPNQPQHF
CDR3 DNA: TGTGCCAGCTCCCGGGGCCACCCTAATCAGCCCCAGCATTTT

V gene: TRBV5-5
clone size: few
D gene: TRBD1
J gene: TRBJ2-1
CDR3 protein: CASSLAQTPGQGYNEQFF
CDR3 DNA: TGTGCCAGCAGCTTAGCTCAAACCCCGGGACAGGGGTACAATGAGCAGTTCTTC